Presented here are 5 T cell receptor beta chains from one specimen sequenced in a study of blood T cell repertoires in COVID-19. This table comes from immunoSEQ multiplex PCR, and its TCRdb copy is limited to in-frame clones, with some not included. The sample lists about 190,000 clones, approximately 86% occurring once. Sequences were obtained from peripheral blood. These TCRs come from a man in his sixties or seventies with active or convalescent COVID-19.

V is TRBV4-3 and J is TRBJ1-5, with D possibly TRBD1 on 5 matching bases. The CDR3 has 16 residues. The V gene's germline CDR1 is LGHNA and CDR2 YSLEER. Trimming shortened V by 0 bases and J by 1 base, and 10 bases separated the two germline ends. CDR3 in amino acids: CASSQDPRGSNQPQHF. Here the CDR3 DNA reads TGCGCCAGCAGCCAAGACCCCCGGGGGAGCAATCAGCCCCAGCATTTT.

V gene TRBV28 combines with J gene TRBJ1-2; tentative D call: TRBD1 (5 bases). The CDR3 covers 13 residues. The germline V and J ends were trimmed by 5 bases and 3 bases, with 10 bases remaining between them. Per germline, CDR1 MDHEN and CDR2 SYDVKM. The CDR3 loop is CASSPTEHYGYTF. CDR3 bases: TGTGCCAGCAGTCCGACAGAACACTATGGCTACACCTTC.

The chain recombines TRBV10-3 with TRBJ2-5; perhaps TRBD2 as D (6 bases). V lost 6 bases and J lost 5, with 13 bases in between. Germline values: CDR1 ENHRY, CDR2 SYGVKD. CDR3 size: 13 residues. The CDR3 reads CAIRTAGVETQYF. The CDR3 DNA reads as TGTGCCATCAGAACAGCGGGTGTGGAGACCCAGTACTTC.

The rearrangement uses TRBV28 and TRBJ1-5, with D unresolved. There are 15 residues in the CDR3. The germline gives CDR1 MDHEN, CDR2 SYDVKM. V was cut by 6 bases and J by 1 base, with 13 bases left in between. DNA for the CDR3: TGTGCCAGCAGACTTATGGGAGGGAGCAATCAGCCCCAGCATTTT. Amino acid sequence: CASRLMGGSNQPQHF.

V is TRBV6-5 and J is TRBJ2-7; TRBD1 agrees at 7 bases. V dropped 6 bases and J dropped 2; count of bases not matched to a gene: 4. Germline V gene lookup returns CDR1 MNHEY and CDR2 SVGAGI. The CDR3 is 13 residues long. CDR3 sequence reads: CASSLTGPYEQYF. The CDR3 nucleotides are TGTGCCAGCAGCTTGACAGGGCCCTACGAGCAGTACTTC.